The entry that follows covers one T cell receptor beta chain sequence. The data belong to a study of T cell changes during pregnancy in multiple sclerosis. The CDR3 has 15 residues. Assay: immunoSEQ multiplex PCR; the TCRdb copy retains only in-frame clones and omits some. The sample shows about 59,000 clones, 92% of them seen only once. The sequenced sample was peripheral blood, obtained in the second trimester of pregnancy. V usage is TRBV1 and J usage is TRBJ2-7; TRBD1, the table's D call, lacks a check against the DNA. TRBV1 is assigned pseudogene status. The sequence was obtained from a female donor in good health, enrolled as a control in a pregnancy study. CDR3 residues: CTSSTDRTSSYEQYF. The CDR3 DNA is TGCACCAGCAGCACCGACAGGACGAGCTCCTACGAGCAGTACTTC.